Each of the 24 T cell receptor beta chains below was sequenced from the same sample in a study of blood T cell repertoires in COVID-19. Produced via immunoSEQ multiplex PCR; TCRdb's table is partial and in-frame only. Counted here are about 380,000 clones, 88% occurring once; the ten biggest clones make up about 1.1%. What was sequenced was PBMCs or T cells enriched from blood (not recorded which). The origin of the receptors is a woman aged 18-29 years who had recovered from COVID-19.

CDR3 residues: CASSAWTQTHEQFF. DNA for the CDR3: TGTGCCAGCAGCGCGTGGACTCAGACCCATGAGCAGTTCTTC. This sequence joins TRBV9 and TRBJ2-1; the D gene is possibly TRBD2 (5 bases). The CDR3 is 14 amino acids. Trimming took off 3 bases at V and 8 bases at J, with 15 bases between the two ends. The germline CDR1 and CDR2 sequences are SGDLS and YYNGEE.

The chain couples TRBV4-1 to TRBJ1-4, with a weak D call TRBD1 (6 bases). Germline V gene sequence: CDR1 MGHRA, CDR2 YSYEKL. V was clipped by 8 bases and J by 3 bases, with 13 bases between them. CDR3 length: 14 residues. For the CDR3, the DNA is TGCGCCAGCGGGTTTCAGGGGTCTAATGAAAAACTGTTTTTT. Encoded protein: CASGFQGSNEKLFF.

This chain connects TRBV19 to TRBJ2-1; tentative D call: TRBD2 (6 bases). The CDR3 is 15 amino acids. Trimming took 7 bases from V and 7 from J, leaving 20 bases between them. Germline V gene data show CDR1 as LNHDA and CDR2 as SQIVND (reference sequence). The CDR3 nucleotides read TGTGCCAGTACCAACGGGCTAGCGAGTTTTAATGAGCAGTTCTTC. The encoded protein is CASTNGLASFNEQFF.

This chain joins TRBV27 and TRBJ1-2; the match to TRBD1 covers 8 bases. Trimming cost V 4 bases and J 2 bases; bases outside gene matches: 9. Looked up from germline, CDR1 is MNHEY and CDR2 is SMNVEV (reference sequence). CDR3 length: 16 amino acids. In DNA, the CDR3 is TGTGCCAGCAGTTCAATCGGACAGGGCCCAAACTATGGCTACACCTTC. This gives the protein CASSSIGQGPNYGYTF.

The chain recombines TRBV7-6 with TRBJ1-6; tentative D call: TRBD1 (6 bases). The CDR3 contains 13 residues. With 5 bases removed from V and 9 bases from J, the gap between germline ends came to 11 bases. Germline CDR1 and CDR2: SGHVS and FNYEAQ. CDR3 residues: CASSLPGVSPLHF. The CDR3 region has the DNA TGTGCCAGCAGCCTCCCAGGGGTTTCACCCCTCCACTTT.

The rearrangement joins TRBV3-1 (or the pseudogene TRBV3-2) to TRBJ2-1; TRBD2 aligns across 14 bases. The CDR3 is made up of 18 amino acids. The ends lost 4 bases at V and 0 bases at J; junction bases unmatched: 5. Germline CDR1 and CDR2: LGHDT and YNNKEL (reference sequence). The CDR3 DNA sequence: TGTGCCAGCAGCCCGGGACTAGCGGGGGTGCCCTCCTACAATGAGCAGTTCTTC. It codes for CASSPGLAGVPSYNEQFF.

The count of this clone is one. DNA of the CDR3: TGTGCCAGCAGCGTAGAGGGGACAGGCGATGAGCAGTTCTTC. It codes for CASSVEGTGDEQFF. The chain is built from TRBV9 and TRBJ2-1; 8 bases agree with TRBD1. The V gene end was trimmed by 0 bases and the J gene end by 8 bases; junction bases not matched to a gene: 4. This CDR3 contains 14 residues. Germline-derived CDR1 and CDR2 are SGDLS and YYNGEE.

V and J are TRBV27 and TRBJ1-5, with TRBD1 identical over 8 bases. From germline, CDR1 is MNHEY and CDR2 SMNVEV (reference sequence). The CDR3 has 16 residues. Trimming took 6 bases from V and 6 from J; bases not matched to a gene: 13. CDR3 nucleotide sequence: TGTGCCAGCAGATCCACCGGACAGGGAGTGGGTCAGCCCCAGCATTTT. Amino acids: CASRSTGQGVGQPQHF.

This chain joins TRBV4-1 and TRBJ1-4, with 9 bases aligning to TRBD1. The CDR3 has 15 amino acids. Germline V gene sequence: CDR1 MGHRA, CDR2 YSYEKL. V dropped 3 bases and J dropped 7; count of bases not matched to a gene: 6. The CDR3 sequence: CASSQRTGAGEKLFF. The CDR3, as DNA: TGCGCCAGCAGCCAGCGGACAGGGGCGGGTGAAAAACTGTTTTTT.

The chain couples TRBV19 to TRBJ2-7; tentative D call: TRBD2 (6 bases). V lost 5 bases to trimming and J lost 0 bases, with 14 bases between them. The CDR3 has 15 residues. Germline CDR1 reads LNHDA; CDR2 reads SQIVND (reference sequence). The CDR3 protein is CASSGSGLRSYEQYF. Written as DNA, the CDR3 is TGTGCCAGTAGTGGATCGGGACTCCGCTCCTACGAGCAGTACTTC. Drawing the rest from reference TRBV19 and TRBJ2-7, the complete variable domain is DGGITQSPKYLFRKEGQNVTLSCEQNLNHDAMYWYRQDPGQGLRLIYYSQIVNDFQKGDIAEGYSVSREKKESFPLTVTSAQKNPTAFYLCASSGSGLRSYEQYFGPGTRLTVT.

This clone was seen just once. DNA for the CDR3: TGTGCCAGCAGTGACGGGACAGGGACCCAAGAGACCCAGTACTTC. Its translation: CASSDGTGTQETQYF. The chain recombines TRBV2 with TRBJ2-5, with 9 bases fitting TRBD1. V lost 3 bases, J lost 1 base, and 3 bases stayed unmatched. In germline, CDR1 is SNHLY, CDR2 FYNNEI. CDR3 length equals 15 residues.

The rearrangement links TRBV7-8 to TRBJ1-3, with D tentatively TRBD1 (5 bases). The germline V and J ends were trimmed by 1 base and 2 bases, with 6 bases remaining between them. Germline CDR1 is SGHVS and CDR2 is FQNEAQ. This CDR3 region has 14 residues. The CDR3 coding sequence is TGTGCCAGCAGCTTAGGACAGCCTGGAAACACCATATATTTT. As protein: CASSLGQPGNTIYF.

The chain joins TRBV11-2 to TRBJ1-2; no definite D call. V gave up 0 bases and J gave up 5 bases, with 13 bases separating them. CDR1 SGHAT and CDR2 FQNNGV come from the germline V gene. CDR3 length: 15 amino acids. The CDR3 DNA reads TGTGCCAGCAGCTTAGACCTGGGGAGGAATTATGGCTACACCTTC. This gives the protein CASSLDLGRNYGYTF.

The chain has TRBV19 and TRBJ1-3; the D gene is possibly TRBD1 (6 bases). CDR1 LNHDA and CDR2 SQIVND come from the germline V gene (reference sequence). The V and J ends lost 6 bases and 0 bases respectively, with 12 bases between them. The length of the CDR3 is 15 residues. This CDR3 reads CASSPQGLSGNTIYF. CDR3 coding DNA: TGTGCCAGTAGCCCACAGGGCCTCTCTGGAAACACCATATATTTT.

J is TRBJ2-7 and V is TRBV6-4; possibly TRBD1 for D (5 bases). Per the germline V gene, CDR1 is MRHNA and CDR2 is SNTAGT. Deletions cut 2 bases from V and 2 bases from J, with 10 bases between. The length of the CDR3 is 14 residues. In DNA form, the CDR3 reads TGTGCCAGCAGTGACATCCAGGGAACCTACGAGCAGTACTTC. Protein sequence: CASSDIQGTYEQYF.

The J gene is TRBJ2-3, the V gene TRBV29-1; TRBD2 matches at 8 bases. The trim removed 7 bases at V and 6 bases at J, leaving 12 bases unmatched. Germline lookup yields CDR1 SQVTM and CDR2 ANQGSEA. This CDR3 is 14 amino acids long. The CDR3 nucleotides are TGCAGCGCTCTTAGCGGGGCGGGTCGGGATACGCAGTATTTT. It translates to CSALSGAGRDTQYF.

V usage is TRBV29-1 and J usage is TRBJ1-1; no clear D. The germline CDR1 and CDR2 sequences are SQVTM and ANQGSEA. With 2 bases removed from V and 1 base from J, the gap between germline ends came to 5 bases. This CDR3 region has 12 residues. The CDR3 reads CSVENGNTEAFF. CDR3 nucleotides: TGCAGCGTTGAAAACGGGAACACTGAAGCTTTCTTT.

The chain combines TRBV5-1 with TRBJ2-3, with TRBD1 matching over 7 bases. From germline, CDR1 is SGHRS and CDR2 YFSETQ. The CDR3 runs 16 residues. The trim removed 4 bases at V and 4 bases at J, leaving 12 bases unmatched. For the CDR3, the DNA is TGCGCCAGCAGCGTAACCCCGACAGGGCGGTCAGATACGCAGTATTTT. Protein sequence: CASSVTPTGRSDTQYF.

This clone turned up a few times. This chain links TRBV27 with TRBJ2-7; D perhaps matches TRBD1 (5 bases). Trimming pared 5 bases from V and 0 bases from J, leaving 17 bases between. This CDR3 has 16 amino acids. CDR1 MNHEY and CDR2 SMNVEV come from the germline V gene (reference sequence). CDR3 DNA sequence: TGTGCCAGCAGTCCTAGGTCGCCAAGGGGCTCCTACGAGCAGTACTTC. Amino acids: CASSPRSPRGSYEQYF.

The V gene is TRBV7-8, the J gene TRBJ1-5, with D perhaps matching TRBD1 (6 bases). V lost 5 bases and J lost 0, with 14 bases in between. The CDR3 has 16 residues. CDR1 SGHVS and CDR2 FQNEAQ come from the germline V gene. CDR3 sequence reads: CASSPRQEHSNQPQHF. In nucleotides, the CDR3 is TGTGCCAGCAGCCCTAGACAGGAGCATAGCAATCAGCCCCAGCATTTT.

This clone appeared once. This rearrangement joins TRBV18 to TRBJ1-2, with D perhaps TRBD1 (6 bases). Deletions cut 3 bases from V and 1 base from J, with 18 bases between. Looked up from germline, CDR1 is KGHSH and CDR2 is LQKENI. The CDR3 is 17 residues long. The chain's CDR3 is CASSPNLQGPLNYGYTF. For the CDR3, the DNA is TGTGCCAGCTCACCTAACTTACAGGGCCCCCTTAACTATGGCTACACCTTC.

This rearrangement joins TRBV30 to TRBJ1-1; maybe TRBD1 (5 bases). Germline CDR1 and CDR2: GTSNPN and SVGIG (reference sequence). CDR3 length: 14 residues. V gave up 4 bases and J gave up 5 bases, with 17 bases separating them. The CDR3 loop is CAWTTREGFTEAFF. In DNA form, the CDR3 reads TGTGCCTGGACCACCAGGGAGGGATTTACTGAAGCTTTCTTT.

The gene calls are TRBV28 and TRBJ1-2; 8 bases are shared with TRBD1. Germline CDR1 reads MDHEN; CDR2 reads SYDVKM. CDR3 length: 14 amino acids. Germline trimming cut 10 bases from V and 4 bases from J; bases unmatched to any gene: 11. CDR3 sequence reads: CATLSRDRIYGYTF. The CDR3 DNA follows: TGTGCCACCCTGTCCCGGGACAGGATCTATGGCTACACCTTC.

The CDR3 loop reads CATRNLNRDLSYNSPLHF. DNA of the CDR3: TGTGCCACCCGTAACCTCAACAGGGACCTCTCCTATAATTCACCCCTCCACTTT. This chain joins TRBV28 and TRBJ1-6; tentatively, D is TRBD1 (6 bases). V was clipped by 10 bases and J by 0 bases, with 22 bases between them. Germline V CDR1 and CDR2: MDHEN, SYDVKM. The CDR3 contains 18 residues.